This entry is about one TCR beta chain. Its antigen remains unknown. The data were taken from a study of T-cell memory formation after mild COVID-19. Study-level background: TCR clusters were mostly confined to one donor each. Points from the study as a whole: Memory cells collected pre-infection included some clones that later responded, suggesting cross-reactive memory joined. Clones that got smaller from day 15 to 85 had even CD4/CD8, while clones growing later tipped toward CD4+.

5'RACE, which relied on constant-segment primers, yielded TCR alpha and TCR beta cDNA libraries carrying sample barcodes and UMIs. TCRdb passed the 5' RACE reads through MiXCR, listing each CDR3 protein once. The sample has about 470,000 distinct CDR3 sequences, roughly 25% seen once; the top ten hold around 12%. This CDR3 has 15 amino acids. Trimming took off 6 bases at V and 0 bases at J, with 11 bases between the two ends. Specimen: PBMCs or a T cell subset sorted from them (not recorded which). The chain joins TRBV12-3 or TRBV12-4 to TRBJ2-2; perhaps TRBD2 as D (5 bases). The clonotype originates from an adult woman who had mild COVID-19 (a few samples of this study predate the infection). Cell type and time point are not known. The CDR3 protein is CASSLDYTNTGELFF. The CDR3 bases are TGTGCCAGCAGCCTTGACTACACGAACACCGGGGAGCTGTTTTTT.